Each of the 19 T cell receptor beta chains below was sequenced from the same sample in a study of blood T cell repertoires in COVID-19. Data came from immunoSEQ multiplex PCR; TCRdb stores just in-frame clones and leaves some out. The data show approximately 50,000 clones, with roughly 90% seen just once and approximately 4% held by the top ten. Input material: peripheral blood. The receptors come from a human donor in a cohort sampled during active COVID-19.

The chain has TRBV28 and TRBJ1-3; no clear D. Trimming took 3 bases from V and 7 from J, leaving 7 bases between them. The length of the CDR3 is 12 residues. In germline, CDR1 is MDHEN, CDR2 SYDVKM. CDR3 DNA: TGTGCCAGCAGTTTCTCGCGGAACACCATATATTTT. Protein: CASSFSRNTIYF.

This chain links TRBV18 with TRBJ2-7, with TRBD2 matching 8 bases. CDR1 KGHSH and CDR2 LQKENI come from the germline V gene. CDR3 length equals 13 residues. The CDR3 region is CPCREGRSYEQYV. DNA of the CDR3: TGTCCCTGCCGGGAGGGCCGTTCCTACGAGCAGTACGTC.

The chain has TRBV10-2 and TRBJ1-5; D possibly corresponds to TRBD1 (6 bases). The CDR3 has 14 amino acids. The germline CDR1 and CDR2 sequences are WSHSY and SAAADI. Trimming cost V 5 bases and J 5 bases, with 13 bases left between them. Here the CDR3 DNA reads TGCGCCAGCAGTCCCACAGGGCTCTATCAGCCCCAGCATTTT. It is translated as CASSPTGLYQPQHF.

The V and J genes are TRBV27 and TRBJ1-6; the D gene is possibly TRBD1 (5 bases). The CDR3 loop spans 12 amino acids. The germline CDR1 and CDR2 sequences are MNHEY and SMNVEV (reference sequence). Trimming removed 6 bases from V and 13 bases from J, with 13 bases in between. The CDR3 sequence is CASSYGPGPLHF. The CDR3 nucleotides are TGTGCCAGCAGCTACGGCCCAGGGCCCCTCCACTTT.

This chain connects TRBV5-5 to TRBJ1-5, with D unclear. CDR3 size: 13 residues. Germline CDR1 and CDR2: SGHKS and YYEKEE (reference sequence). V lost 3 bases and J lost 4, with 8 bases in between. In DNA, the CDR3 is TGTGCCAGCAGCTATCAGTGGAATCAGCCCCAGCATTTT. Translating gives CASSYQWNQPQHF.

V and J are TRBV10-2 and TRBJ2-7; TRBD1 aligns across 7 bases. Germline V gives CDR1 WSHSY, CDR2 SAAADI. The J segment lost 6 bases and the V segment lost 3 bases, leaving 8 bases of the junction unmatched. The CDR3 is made up of 14 amino acids. The DNA of the CDR3 is TGCGCCAGCAGTGAAAGAACAGGGGCCCCCGAGCAGTACGTC. Translation gives CASSERTGAPEQYV.

The rearrangement joins TRBV5-1 to TRBJ2-5, with TRBD2 matching 8 bases. Trimming at V came to 4 bases and at J to 5 bases, leaving 10 bases not matched to a gene. CDR1 and CDR2 (germline): SGHRS, YFSETQ. This CDR3 is built from 15 residues. The CDR3 DNA sequence: TGCGCCAGCAGCGTCCGGGAGGGCGGATGGGAGACCCAGTACTTC. Protein product: CASSVREGGWETQYF.

The chain joins TRBV24-1 to TRBJ2-3; a possible D gene is TRBD2 (5 bases). The CDR3 consists of 14 residues. V was trimmed by 3 bases and J by 4 bases, leaving 10 bases between them. Germline CDR1 reads KGHDR; CDR2 reads SFDVKD. The CDR3 spells CATSDHGGPDTQYF. The DNA of the CDR3 is TGTGCCACCAGTGATCATGGAGGTCCAGATACGCAGTATTTT.

J is TRBJ2-1 and V is TRBV11-3; no definite D call. Germline V lookup: CDR1 SGHNT, CDR2 YENEEA. This CDR3 comprises 15 residues. Trimming left V 0 bases short and J 3 bases short, with 9 bases between. The CDR3 region has the DNA TGTGCCAGCAGCTTAGATCTAGGCAACTACAATGAGCAGTTCTTC. Translating it yields CASSLDLGNYNEQFF.

V and J are TRBV5-1 and TRBJ2-1; 11 bases match TRBD2. Trimming at V came to 4 bases and at J to 5 bases, leaving 2 bases not matched to a gene. The CDR3 runs to 14 residues. Germline CDR1 is SGHRS and CDR2 is YFSETQ. CDR3 DNA: TGCGCCAGCAGCGCGGGACTAGCGGACAATGAGCAGTTCTTC. It yields the protein CASSAGLADNEQFF.

V usage is TRBV6-5 and J usage is TRBJ1-1, with D tentatively TRBD1 (6 bases). Germline V lookup: CDR1 MNHEY, CDR2 SVGAGI. V shed 0 bases and J shed 1 base, with 9 bases lying between them. The CDR3 has 15 amino acids. CDR3 region: CASSYSTQGNTEAFF. The CDR3 DNA is TGTGCCAGCAGTTACTCGACACAGGGGAACACTGAAGCTTTCTTT.

The chain uses TRBV7-6 and TRBJ1-6; unclear D gene. Trimming removed 6 bases from V and 0 bases from J, with 15 bases in between. This CDR3 is 17 amino acids long. Germline CDR1 reads SGHVS; CDR2 reads FNYEAQ. CDR3 sequence reads: CASSSNLVSSYNSPLHF. The CDR3 nucleotides read TGTGCCAGCAGTTCCAACCTAGTGAGCTCCTATAATTCACCCCTCCACTTT.

Points on this clone: The junction shows a germline mismatch at one end, possibly a read error. The CDR3 here is CASSVGPSGTVDF. The CDR3 bases are TGTGCCAGCAGCGTAGGACCATCCGGGACAGTGGATTTC. The chain employs TRBV9 and TRBJ2-7; TRBD1 matches at 7 bases. The CDR3 covers 13 residues. Germline CDR1 is SGDLS and CDR2 is YYNGEE.

This clone was found once. The V gene is TRBV18, the J gene TRBJ2-2; unclear D gene. CDR1 is KGHSH and CDR2 is LQKENI in the germline V gene. CDR3 length equals 12 residues. Between the trimmed V and J ends, which lost 2 bases and 8 bases, there was a span of 6 bases. CDR3 loop: CASSPDEGELFF. In DNA form, the CDR3 reads TGTGCCAGCTCACCAGATGAGGGGGAGCTGTTTTTT.

This chain links TRBV5-1 with TRBJ1-3; maybe TRBD1 (6 bases). The CDR3 length is 15 residues. Per the germline V gene, CDR1 is SGHRS and CDR2 is YFSETQ. Trimming took 4 bases from V and 0 from J, leaving 11 bases between them. In DNA, the CDR3 is TGCGCCAGCAGCGACGGACAGAGCTCTGGAAACACCATATATTTT. Translating it yields CASSDGQSSGNTIYF.

V is TRBV24-1 and J is TRBJ2-5, with D hard to call. Trimming took off 6 bases at V and 1 base at J, with 14 bases between the two ends. Germline V lookup: CDR1 KGHDR, CDR2 SFDVKD. CDR3 length: 15 amino acids. Here the CDR3 reads CATSSTSTGQETQYF. The CDR3 bases are TGTGCCACCAGTTCGACCTCAACGGGCCAAGAGACCCAGTACTTC.

The chain recombines TRBV11-3 with TRBJ1-1, with TRBD1 as a possible D gene (6 bases). CDR3 length equals 14 residues. The V gene lost 5 bases and the J gene lost 4 bases, with 14 bases spanning the gap. Germline lookup yields CDR1 SGHNT and CDR2 YENEEA. The CDR3 nucleotides read TGTGCCAGCAGCCTATCAAAAGGGGGCACTGAAGCTTTCTTT. Translating it yields CASSLSKGGTEAFF.

Worth noting for this clone: At one end the junction does not follow the germline gene, possibly because of a read error. The rearrangement links TRBV25-1 to TRBJ2-7, with a possible D match to TRBD1 (6 bases). This CDR3 region has 13 residues. The germline CDR1 and CDR2 sequences are MGHDK and SYGVNS. CDR3 sequence: CASGDRNSYEQYF. The CDR3 nucleotides are TGTGCCAGCGGTGACAGGAACTCCTACGAGCAGTACTTC.

This clone has only a few counts. The chain links TRBV11-2 to TRBJ1-6, with a weak D call TRBD1 (5 bases). CDR1 SGHAT and CDR2 FQNNGV come from the germline V gene. CDR3 length: 15 amino acids. V was cut by 2 bases and J by 8 bases, with 13 bases left in between. The CDR3 sequence is CASSLFSGGDSPLHF. The DNA for the CDR3 is TGTGCCAGCAGCTTATTCTCGGGGGGGGATTCACCCCTCCACTTT.